There are a few counts of the clone carrying this TCR beta chain. The antigen is not known. These data are taken from a study of T cell repertoires in cytomegalovirus infection. Study overall: TCR beta signatures that were public indicated CMV infection and matching HLA type. Study-level points and caveats: HLA-C-restricted CMV-specific TCR beta clonotypes were dominant in the ex vivo response. Adding up the frequency of public TCR beta families identified people who carried CMV plus the relevant HLA.

TCRdb re-called the reads with MiXCR, one entry per CDR3 protein. This table has approximately 500,000 distinct CDR3 sequences, 16% appearing once. This CDR3 region has 16 residues. The V and J ends lost 8 bases and 7 bases, in that order; junction bases with no gene match: 14. CDR1 is MDHEN, CDR2 SYDVKM, per germline. The sequence derives from a human donor in good health (CMV status not recorded). Some clones in this sample may be carry-over from other donors' samples. Sequenced: CD8+ T cells from PBMCs. The chain combines TRBV28 with TRBJ1-2; 12 nucleotides match TRBD1. This CDR3 reads CASLWDRGRGLGGYTF. The CDR3, as DNA: TGTGCCAGCTTATGGGACAGGGGGCGGGGGCTTGGTGGCTACACCTTC.